This T cell receptor (beta chain) is drawn from a study of blood T cell repertoires in COVID-19. Study as a whole: The origin of the acute and convalescent COVID-19 samples was the United States, Italy and Spain. The cDNA or gDNA used as material had been derived from T cells, B-cell-depleted T cells, or PBMCs.

Germline CDR1 is SGHTA and CDR2 is FQGNSA. V was shortened by 5 bases and J by 5 bases, with 12 bases between the two germline ends. This CDR3 has 13 residues. Participant ages covered roughly 18 to 89 years across 20 to 30 US areas. Authors' processing steps: Scientists estimated how many nucleated cells there were by amplifying reference gene primers. Only in-frame clones appear in the TCRdb table, and some are missing; sequencing was by immunoSEQ multiplex PCR. V, J and clone size are those of that table, while D and trimming were read from the DNA. This table holds 250,000 to 300,000 clones, 85% to 90% found once.

The receptor was isolated from a man between 18 and 29 years old who had recovered from COVID-19. The rearrangement joins TRBV7-2 to TRBJ1-2; D is unclear. The sequenced sample was PBMCs or T cells enriched from blood (not recorded which). Written as DNA, the CDR3 is TGTGCCAGCAGCGTCGACTACTCTTATGGCTACACCTTC. Translating it yields CASSVDYSYGYTF.